The sequence of this TCR beta chain was determined in a study of a mutant IDH1 vaccine in newly diagnosed glioma (dated by TCRdb to about 2021). Regarding the study in general: Vaccination started 4-6 weeks after radiotherapy alone, or was given together with temozolomide cycles in the groups whose treatment included chemotherapy. The approximately 32 treated patients were approximately 62% male and about 38% female, with a mean age of 40.4 years. Longitudinal TCRB deep sequencing was performed for some 25 treated patients wherever samples were available for exploratory analyses. Prior to enrollment, standard therapy consisting of radiotherapy alone, temozolomide alone, or radiochemotherapy with temozolomide had been administered to patients, with the combination being received by most patients. Visit V12 was the week-35 safety follow-up and visit V13 was the week-47 end of study. Peripheral blood was collected at six visits: V03 (baseline), V05, V07, V10, V12 and V13. What the research found in general, with its limitations: The authors noted that analyses of patient blood samples could not be reproduced because of sample limitations. Across multiple MHC alleles, vaccine-induced immune responses were seen in roughly 93% of patients. Pseudoprogression appeared unrelated to alterations in the top peripheral T cell clonotypes detected by TCRB sequencing. Selection of PBMC samples for TCRB deep sequencing was based on availability.

Trimming leaves V shorter by 8 bases and J shorter by 8 bases, with the junction holding 4 bases beyond the gene matches. CDR1 is given as MDHEN and CDR2 as SYDVKM, both from the germline V gene. Reading from cysteine to phenylalanine, the CDR3 counts 11 amino acids. Just the 33-base CDR3 DNA is kept, in frame starting at base 1. About this clone: Its recognized antigen is unknown. One base away there is no much larger clone; base qualities are not given.

Library generation was performed with the immunoSEQ multiplex PCR assay. The hsTCRB Kit was used according to the manufacturer's protocol to amplify rearranged TCR beta chain sequences. An Illumina MiSeq was used to sequence the TCRB libraries. Per the authors' processing: The kit vendor's proprietary platform handled demultiplexing, trimming and gene mapping. This is the immuneACCESS table as TCRdb keeps it, with only in-frame sequences that have V and J called. A part of the clones is gone; compared with another copy, unresolved V genes explain less than half, and the rest is unexplained. V, J and clone size were drawn from that table, and D and trimming were deduced from the DNA. In all, the sample holds more than 35,000 clones, and approximately 81% of those were seen once. The ten largest clones add up to 4.7% of the sample. In the paper's terms, the time point label means: week 35, safety follow-up. Each vaccine dose, consisting of 300 ug of a 20-mer mutant IDH1 peptide in Montanide, was administered subcutaneously with topical imiquimod. Patients received eight vaccinations in weeks 1, 3, 5, 7, 11, 15, 19 and 23, corresponding to visits V03 through V10. Newly diagnosed WHO grade 3 or 4 IDH1-mutant astrocytomas showing loss of nuclear ATRX were present in the donors. The samples were drawn from NOA16, a multicentre, single-arm, open-label phase I trial in Germany that tested a mutant IDH1 peptide vaccine in humans for the first time. Genomic DNA for TCRB sequencing was isolated from EDTA blood with the DNeasy Blood and Tissue Kit.

Recombination joined TRBV28 with TRBJ1-1; 8 of the junction bases match TRBD1. This clonotype was obtained from a woman in her forties with glioma. Some clones in this sample may be carry-over from other donors' samples. The sequencing here drew on PBMCs, taken from a glioma patient whose treatment included an IDH1 peptide vaccine. The CDR3 sequence is CASSGGREAFF. The DNA sequence follows: TGTGCCAGCTCAGGGGGCCGGGAAGCTTTCTTT. The full variable domain, with segments outside the CDR3 supplied by the reference TRBV28 and TRBJ1-1 proteins, appears as DVKVTQSSRYLVKRTGEKVFLECVQDMDHENMFWYRQDPGLGLRLIYFSYDVKMKEKGDIPEGYSVSREKKERFSLILESASTNQTSMYLCASSGGREAFFGQGTRLTVV.